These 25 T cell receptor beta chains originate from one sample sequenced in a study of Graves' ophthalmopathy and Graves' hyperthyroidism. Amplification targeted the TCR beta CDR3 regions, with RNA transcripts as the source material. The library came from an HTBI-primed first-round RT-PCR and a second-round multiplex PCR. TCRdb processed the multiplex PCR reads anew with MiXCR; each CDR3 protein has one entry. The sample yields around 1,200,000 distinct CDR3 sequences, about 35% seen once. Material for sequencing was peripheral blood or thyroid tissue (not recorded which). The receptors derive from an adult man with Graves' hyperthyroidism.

As DNA, the CDR3 is TGCGCCACCACACAGGGGGCCGAGCAGTACTTC. It yields the protein CATTQGAEQYF. This chain links TRBV10-2 with TRBJ2-7, with 9 bases aligning to TRBD1. J lost 6 bases, V lost 10 bases, and 4 bases had no gene match. The CDR3 sequence is 11 residues long. Germline CDR1 reads WSHSY; CDR2 reads SAAADI.

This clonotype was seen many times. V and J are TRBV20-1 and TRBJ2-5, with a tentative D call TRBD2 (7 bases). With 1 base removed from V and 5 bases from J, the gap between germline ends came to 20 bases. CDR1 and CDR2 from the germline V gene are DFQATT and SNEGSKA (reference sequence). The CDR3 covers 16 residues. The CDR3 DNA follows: TGCAGTGCTAGAGGGTCGGGGGGCGGAAAAAGGGAGACCCAGTACTTC. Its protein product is CSARGSGGGKRETQYF.

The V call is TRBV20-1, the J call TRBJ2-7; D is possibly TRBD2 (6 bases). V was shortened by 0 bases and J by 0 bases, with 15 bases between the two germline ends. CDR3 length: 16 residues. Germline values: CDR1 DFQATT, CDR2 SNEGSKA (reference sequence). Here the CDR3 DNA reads TGCAGTGCTAGAGATTTCGGGACTCGGCCCTCCTACGAGCAGTACTTC. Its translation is CSARDFGTRPSYEQYF.

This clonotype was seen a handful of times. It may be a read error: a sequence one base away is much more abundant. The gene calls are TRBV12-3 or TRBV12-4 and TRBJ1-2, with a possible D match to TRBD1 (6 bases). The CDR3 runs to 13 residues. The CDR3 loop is CASSYPGQSGHTF. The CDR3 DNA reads TGTGCCAGCAGTTACCCCGGACAGTCTGGCCACACCTTC.

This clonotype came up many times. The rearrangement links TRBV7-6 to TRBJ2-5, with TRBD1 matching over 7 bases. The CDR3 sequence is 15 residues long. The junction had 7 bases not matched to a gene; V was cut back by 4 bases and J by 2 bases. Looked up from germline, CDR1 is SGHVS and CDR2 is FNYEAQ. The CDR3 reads CASSSRRQGQETQYF. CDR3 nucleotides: TGTGCCAGCAGCTCCCGGAGACAGGGACAAGAGACCCAGTACTTC. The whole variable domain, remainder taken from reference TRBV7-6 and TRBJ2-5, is GAGVSQSPRYKVTKRGQDVALRCDPISGHVSLYWYRQALGQGPEFLTYFNYEAQQDKSGLPNDRFSAERPEGSISTLTIQRTEQRDSAMYRCASSSRRQGQETQYFGPGTRLLVL.

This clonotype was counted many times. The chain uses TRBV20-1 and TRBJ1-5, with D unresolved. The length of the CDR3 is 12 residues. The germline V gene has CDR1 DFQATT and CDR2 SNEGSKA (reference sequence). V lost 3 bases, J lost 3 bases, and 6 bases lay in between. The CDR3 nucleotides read TGCAGTGCTAGTATGGCCAATCAGCCCCAGCATTTT. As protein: CSASMANQPQHF.

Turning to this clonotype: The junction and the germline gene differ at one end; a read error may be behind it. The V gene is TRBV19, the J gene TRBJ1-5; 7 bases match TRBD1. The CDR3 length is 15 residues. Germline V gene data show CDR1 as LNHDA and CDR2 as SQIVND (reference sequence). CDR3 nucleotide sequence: TGTGCCAGTAGTATAGTCGGGGCACCGGGACAGCCCCGGCATTTT. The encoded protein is CASSIVGAPGQPRHF.

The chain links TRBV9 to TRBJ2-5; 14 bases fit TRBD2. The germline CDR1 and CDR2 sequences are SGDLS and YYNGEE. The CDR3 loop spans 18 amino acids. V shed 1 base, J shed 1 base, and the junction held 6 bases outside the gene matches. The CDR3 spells CASSVRLAGGASQETQYF. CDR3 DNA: TGTGCCAGCAGCGTACGACTAGCGGGGGGGGCTTCCCAAGAGACCCAGTACTTC.

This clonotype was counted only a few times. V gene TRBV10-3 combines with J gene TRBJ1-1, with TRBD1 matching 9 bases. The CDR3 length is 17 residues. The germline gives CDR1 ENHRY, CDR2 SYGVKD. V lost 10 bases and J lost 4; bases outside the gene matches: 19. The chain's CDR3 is CASRSHLGQGSGTEAFF. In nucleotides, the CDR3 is TGTGCCAGCAGGTCCCACTTGGGACAGGGAAGTGGCACTGAAGCTTTCTTT.

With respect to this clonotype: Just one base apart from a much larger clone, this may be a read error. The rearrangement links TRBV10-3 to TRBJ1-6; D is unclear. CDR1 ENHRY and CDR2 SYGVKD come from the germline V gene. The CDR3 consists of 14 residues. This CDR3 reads CASSYPGYESPLHF. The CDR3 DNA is TGTGCCAGCAGTTACCCGGGGTATGAGTCACCCCTCCACTTT.

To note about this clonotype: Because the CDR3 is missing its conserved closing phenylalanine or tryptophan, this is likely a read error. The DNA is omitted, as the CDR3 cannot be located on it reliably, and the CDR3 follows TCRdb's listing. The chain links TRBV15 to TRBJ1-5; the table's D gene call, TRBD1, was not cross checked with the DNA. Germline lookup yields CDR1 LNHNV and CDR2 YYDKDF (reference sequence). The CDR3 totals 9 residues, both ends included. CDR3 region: CATSRYPTG.

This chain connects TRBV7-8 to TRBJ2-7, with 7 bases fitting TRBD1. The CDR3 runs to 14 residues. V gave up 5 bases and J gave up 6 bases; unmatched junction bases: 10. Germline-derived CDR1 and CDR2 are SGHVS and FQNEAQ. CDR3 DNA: TGTGCCAGCAGCGCGACAGGGATAAGGTCCGAGCAGTACTTC. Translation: CASSATGIRSEQYF. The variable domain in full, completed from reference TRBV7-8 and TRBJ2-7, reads GAGVSQSPRYKVAKRGQDVALRCDPISGHVSLFWYQQALGQGPEFLTYFQNEAQLDKSGLPSDRFFAERPEGSVSTLKIQRTQQEDSAVYLCASSATGIRSEQYFGPGTRLTVT.

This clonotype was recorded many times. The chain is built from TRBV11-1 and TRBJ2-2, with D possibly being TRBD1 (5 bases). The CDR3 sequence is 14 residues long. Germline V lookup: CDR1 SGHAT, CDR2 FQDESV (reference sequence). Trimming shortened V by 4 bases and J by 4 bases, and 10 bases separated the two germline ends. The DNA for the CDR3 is TGTGCCAGCAGCTGGTCTCAGGGCACCGGGGAGCTGTTTTTT. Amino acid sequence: CASSWSQGTGELFF.

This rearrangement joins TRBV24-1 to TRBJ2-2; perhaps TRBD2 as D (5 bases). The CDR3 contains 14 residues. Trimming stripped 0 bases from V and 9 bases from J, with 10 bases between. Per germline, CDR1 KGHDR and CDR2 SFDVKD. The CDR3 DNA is TGTGCCACCAGTGATTTGATAGAGGGCTGGGAGCTGTTTTTT. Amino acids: CATSDLIEGWELFF.

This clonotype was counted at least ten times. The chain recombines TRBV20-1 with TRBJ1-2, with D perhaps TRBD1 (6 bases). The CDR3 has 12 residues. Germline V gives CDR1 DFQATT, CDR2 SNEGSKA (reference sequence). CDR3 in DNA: TGCAGCGTGGACAGCGGAAACTATGGCTACACCTTC. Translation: CSVDSGNYGYTF.

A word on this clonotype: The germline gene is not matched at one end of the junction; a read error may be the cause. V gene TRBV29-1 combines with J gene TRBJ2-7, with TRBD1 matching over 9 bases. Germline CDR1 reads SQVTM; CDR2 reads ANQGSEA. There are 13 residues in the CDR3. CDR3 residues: CSVSTGQGHEQHF. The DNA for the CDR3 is TGCAGCGTGTCTACGGGACAGGGCCACGAGCAGCACTTC.

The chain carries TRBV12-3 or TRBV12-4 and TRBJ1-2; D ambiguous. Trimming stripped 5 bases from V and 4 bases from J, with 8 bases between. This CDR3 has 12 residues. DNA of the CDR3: TGTGCCAGCAGTCTACTGGTCTATGGCTACACCTTC. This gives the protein CASSLLVYGYTF.

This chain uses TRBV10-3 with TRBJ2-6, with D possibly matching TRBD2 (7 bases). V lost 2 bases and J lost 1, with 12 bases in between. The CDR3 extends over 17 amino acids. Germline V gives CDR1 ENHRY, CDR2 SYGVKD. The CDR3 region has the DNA TGTGCCATCAGTGAGCGGGGGGCTCTTTCTGGGGCCAACGTCCTGACTTTC. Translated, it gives CAISERGALSGANVLTF.

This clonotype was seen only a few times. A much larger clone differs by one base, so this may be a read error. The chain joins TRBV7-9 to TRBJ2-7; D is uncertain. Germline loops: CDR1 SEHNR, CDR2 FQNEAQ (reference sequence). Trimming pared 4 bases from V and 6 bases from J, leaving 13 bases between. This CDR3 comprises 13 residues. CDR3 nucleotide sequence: TGTGCCAGCAGCTCCCTCACCTACGGCGAGCAGTACTTC. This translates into CASSSLTYGEQYF.

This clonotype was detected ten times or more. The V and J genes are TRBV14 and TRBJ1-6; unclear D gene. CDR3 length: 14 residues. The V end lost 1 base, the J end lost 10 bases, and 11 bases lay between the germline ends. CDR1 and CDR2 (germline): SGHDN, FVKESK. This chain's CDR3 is CASSQALTGSPLHF. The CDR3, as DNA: TGTGCCAGCAGCCAAGCTCTCACCGGATCACCCCTCCACTTT.

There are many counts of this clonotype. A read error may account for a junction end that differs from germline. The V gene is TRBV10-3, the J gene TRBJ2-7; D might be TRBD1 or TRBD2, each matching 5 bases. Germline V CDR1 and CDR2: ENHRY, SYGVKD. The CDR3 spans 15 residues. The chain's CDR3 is CASSYQGGPDYEQYF. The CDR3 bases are TGTGCCAGCAGTTACCAGGGCGGGCCCGACTACGAGCAGTACTTC.

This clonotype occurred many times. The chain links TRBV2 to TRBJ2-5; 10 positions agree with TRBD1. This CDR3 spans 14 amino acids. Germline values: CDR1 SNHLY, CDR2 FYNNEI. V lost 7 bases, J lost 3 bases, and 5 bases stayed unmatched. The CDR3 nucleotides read TGTGCCAGCACCCCCGGGACAGGGGAAGAGACCCAGTACTTC. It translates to CASTPGTGEETQYF.

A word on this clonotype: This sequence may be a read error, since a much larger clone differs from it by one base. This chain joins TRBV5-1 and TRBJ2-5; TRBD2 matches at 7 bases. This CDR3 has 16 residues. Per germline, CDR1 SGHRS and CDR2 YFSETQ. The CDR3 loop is CASSSGGRTYQEPQYF. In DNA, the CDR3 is TGCGCCAGCAGTTCGGGGGGACGAACGTACCAAGAGCCCCAGTACTTC.

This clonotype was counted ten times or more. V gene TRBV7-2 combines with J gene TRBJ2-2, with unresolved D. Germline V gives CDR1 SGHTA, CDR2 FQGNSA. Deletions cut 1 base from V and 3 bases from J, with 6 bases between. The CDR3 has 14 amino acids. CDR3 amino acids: CASSLGPHTGELFF. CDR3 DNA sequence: TGTGCCAGCAGCTTAGGGCCACACACCGGGGAGCTGTTTTTT.

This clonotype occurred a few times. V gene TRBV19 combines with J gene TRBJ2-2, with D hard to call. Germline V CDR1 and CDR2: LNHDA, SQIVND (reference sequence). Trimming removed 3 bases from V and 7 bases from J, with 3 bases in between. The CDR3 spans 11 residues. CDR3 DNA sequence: TGTGCCAGTAGTATCGTCGGGGAGCTGTTTTTT. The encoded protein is CASSIVGELFF. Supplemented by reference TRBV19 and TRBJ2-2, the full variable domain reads DGGITQSPKYLFRKEGQNVTLSCEQNLNHDAMYWYRQDPGQGLRLIYYSQIVNDFQKGDIAEGYSVSREKKESFPLTVTSAQKNPTAFYLCASSIVGELFFGEGSRLTVL.